Given below is one T cell receptor (beta chain) in context. This sample is drawn from a study of T cells in localized non-small cell lung cancer. Repertoires were generated with immunoSEQ multiplex PCR, while TCRdb's copy carries only in-frame clones and drops some. The repertoire includes 35,000 or so clones, about 87% of them detected once, and roughly 2.6% sits in the top ten. Trimming took 2 bases from V and 5 from J, leaving 18 bases between them. CDR1 and CDR2 from the germline V gene are MDHEN and SYDVKM. The CDR3 runs to 16 residues. The clonotype originates from a woman aged 35 to 69 with stage I lung adenocarcinoma. The rearrangement uses TRBV28 and TRBJ1-1; D gene uncertain. Material: peripheral blood, obtained before any cancer treatment. DNA for the CDR3: TGTGCCAGCAGTTTAGGCACGGTGTTAAGTGGGACTGAAGCTTTCTTT. Amino acids: CASSLGTVLSGTEAFF.